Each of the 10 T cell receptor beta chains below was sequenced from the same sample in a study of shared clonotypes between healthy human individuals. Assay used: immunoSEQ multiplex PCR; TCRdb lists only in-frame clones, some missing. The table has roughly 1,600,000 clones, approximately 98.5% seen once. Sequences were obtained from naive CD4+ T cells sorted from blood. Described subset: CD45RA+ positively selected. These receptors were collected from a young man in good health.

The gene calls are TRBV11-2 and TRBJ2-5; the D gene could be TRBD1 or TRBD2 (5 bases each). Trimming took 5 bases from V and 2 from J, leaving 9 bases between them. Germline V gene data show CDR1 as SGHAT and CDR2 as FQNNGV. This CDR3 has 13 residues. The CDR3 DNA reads TGTGCCAGCAGCGTAGGGACGCAAGAGACCCAGTACTTC. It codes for CASSVGTQETQYF.

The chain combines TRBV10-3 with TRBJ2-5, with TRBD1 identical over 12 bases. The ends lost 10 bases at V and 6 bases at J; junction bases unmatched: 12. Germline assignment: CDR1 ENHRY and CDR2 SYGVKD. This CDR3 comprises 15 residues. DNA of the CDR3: TGTGCCAGCGGGACAGGGGGCGCAGGGTCGAAGACCCAGTACTTC. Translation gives CASGTGGAGSKTQYF.

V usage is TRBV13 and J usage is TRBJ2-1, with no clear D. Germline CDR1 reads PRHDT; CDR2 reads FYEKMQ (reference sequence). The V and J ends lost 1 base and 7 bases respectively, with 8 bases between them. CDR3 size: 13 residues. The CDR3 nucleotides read TGTGCCAGCAGCTTAGTCGGCCTAAATGAGCAGTTCTTC. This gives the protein CASSLVGLNEQFF.

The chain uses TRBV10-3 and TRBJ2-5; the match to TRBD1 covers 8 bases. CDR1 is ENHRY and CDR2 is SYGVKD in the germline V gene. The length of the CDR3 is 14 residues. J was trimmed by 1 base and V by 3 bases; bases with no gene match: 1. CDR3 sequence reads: CAISDQGAQETQYF. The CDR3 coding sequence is TGTGCCATCAGTGACCAGGGGGCCCAAGAGACCCAGTACTTC.

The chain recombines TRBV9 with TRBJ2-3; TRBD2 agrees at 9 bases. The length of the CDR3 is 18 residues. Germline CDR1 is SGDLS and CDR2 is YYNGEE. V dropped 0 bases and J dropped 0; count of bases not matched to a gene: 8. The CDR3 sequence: CASSVANRTSVSTDTQYF. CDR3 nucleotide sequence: TGTGCCAGCAGCGTAGCAAATCGGACTAGCGTTAGCACAGATACGCAGTATTTT.

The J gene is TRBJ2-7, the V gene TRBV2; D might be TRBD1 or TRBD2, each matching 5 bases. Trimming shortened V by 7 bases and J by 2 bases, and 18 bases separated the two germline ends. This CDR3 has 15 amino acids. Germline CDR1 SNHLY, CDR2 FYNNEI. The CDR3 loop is CASTPPGRPAYEQYF. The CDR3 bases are TGTGCCAGCACTCCTCCGGGACGACCTGCCTACGAGCAGTACTTC.

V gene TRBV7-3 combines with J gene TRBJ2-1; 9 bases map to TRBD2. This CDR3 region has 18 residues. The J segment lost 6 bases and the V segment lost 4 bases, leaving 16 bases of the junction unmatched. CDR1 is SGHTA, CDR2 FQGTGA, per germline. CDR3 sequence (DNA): TGTGCCAGCAGCTCGCAACGGCCGGGACTAGCAGGGATCAATGAGCAGTTCTTC. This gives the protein CASSSQRPGLAGINEQFF.

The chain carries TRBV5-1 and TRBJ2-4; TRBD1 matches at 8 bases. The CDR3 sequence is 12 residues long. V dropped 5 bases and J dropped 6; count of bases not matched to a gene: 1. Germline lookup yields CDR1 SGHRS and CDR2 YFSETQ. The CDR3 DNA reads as TGCGCCAGCAGTGACAGGGGAAACATTCAGTACTTC. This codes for CASSDRGNIQYF.

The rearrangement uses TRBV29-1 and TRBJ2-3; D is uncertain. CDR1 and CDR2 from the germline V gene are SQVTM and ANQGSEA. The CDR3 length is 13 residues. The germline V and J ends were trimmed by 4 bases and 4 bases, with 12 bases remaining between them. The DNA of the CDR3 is TGCAGCGTTGGTCTTACCATTGCAGATACGCAGTATTTT. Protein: CSVGLTIADTQYF.

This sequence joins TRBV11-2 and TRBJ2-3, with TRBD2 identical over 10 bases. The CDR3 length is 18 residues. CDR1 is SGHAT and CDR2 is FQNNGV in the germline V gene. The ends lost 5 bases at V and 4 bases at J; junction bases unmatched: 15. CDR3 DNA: TGTGCCAGCAGCGGCCCTAGCGGGAGTTCCAGGTCGGCAGATACGCAGTATTTT. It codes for CASSGPSGSSRSADTQYF.